The subject of this entry is one T cell receptor beta chain. Antigen specificity is unknown. TCRdb reanalysed the RACE reads using MiXCR and keeps one entry per CDR3 protein. There are 79,000 or so distinct CDR3 sequences in the sample; 32% occur only once, and about 8.9% lies in the top ten. Time point indicated: patch test 1, 2 weeks after DPC sensitization. The treatment here: therapeutic diphenylcyclopropenone sensitization with weekly scalp DPC. In every case, blood was obtained before the patch test was applied. This CDR3 has 13 residues. Between the trimmed V and J ends, which lost 5 bases and 1 base, there was a span of 9 bases. Germline V gives CDR1 MDHEN, CDR2 SYDVKM. This specimen comes from a study of human T cells and chemical hapten exposure. General study points: TCRs at a frequency above 1 in 1000 stayed unchanged with DPC sensitization.

The TCR originated in a man aged 40-55 years with alopecia areata. Some clones in this sample may be carry-over from other donors' samples. This sequence joins TRBV28 and TRBJ2-7; maybe TRBD2 (5 bases). Sequenced material: whole blood, taken in connection with sensitization to the hapten diphenylcyclopropenone (DPC). The CDR3 protein is CASSPPGSYEQYF. DNA for the CDR3: TGTGCCAGCAGTCCCCCGGGGTCCTACGAGCAGTACTTC.